The T cell receptor (beta chain) described here comes from a study of T cell repertoires in cytomegalovirus infection. Study as a whole: The authors relied on CMV epitopes, both recently identified HLA-C-restricted and well-studied HLA-B-restricted. Study conclusions and caveats: It was HLA-C-restricted CMV-specific TCR beta clonotypes that dominated the response ex vivo.

This clonotype was detected once. Its antigen is currently unknown. This may come from a read error, since a much larger clone is one base off. A single record per CDR3 protein comes from TCRdb applying MiXCR to the reads. The table records approximately 990,000 distinct CDR3 sequences, 30% to 40% of them present only once. The TCR sequence derives from a human donor in good health (CMV status not recorded). Some clones in this sample may be carry-over from other donors' samples. The sample was cultured CD8+ T cells from PBMCs, taken from culture after CMV antigen stimulation.

CDR3 sequence: CASSSEGARLYNEQFF. The CDR3 DNA reads as TGTGCCAGCAGCTCGGAAGGGGCACGGTTGTACAATGAGCAGTTCTTC. This chain links TRBV7-8 with TRBJ2-1; a possible D gene is TRBD1 (5 bases). The V end was cut by 4 bases, the J end by 4 bases, with 17 bases between. Germline lookup yields CDR1 SGHVS and CDR2 FQNEAQ. The CDR3 contains 16 residues.